This entry lists 20 T cell receptor beta chains sequenced from one sample in a study of T cell repertoires in ileal Crohn's disease. The method was immunoSEQ multiplex PCR; TCRdb's version includes in-frame clones alone and lacks a portion of them. The top ten clones hold 16% of a sample with 6,700 or so clones, around 79% of them seen once. The sample consisted of ileal tissue. The receptors derive from an adult with Crohn's disease.

The CDR3 sequence is CASSASGTSGTAKNIQYF. The DNA of the CDR3 is TGTGCCAGCAGCGCTTCCGGGACTAGCGGGACTGCCAAAAACATTCAGTACTTC. The chain uses TRBV5-4 and TRBJ2-4; the match to TRBD2 covers 13 bases. The CDR3 consists of 18 residues. Germline V gene sequence: CDR1 SGHNT, CDR2 YYREEE (reference sequence). V lost 4 bases, J lost 1 base, and 8 bases stayed unmatched.

The chain joins TRBV9 to TRBJ1-4, with 10 bases lining up with TRBD1. V lost 3 bases, J lost 7 bases, and 6 bases stayed unmatched. The germline gives CDR1 SGDLS, CDR2 YYNGEE. The CDR3 runs 15 residues. The CDR3 sequence: CASSARQGAFEKLFF. DNA for the CDR3: TGTGCCAGCAGCGCCCGACAGGGGGCCTTTGAAAAACTGTTTTTT.

The V call is TRBV10-2, the J call TRBJ1-1; D is unclear. This CDR3 spans 14 amino acids. V gave up 10 bases and J gave up 4 bases, with 19 bases separating them. Germline lookup yields CDR1 WSHSY and CDR2 SAAADI. The CDR3 is CAIKRGPRGTEAFF. The CDR3 DNA sequence: TGCGCCATTAAGCGAGGGCCCCGGGGCACTGAAGCTTTCTTT.

The V gene is TRBV19, the J gene TRBJ2-7, with TRBD1 matching over 9 bases. Germline loops: CDR1 LNHDA, CDR2 SQIVND (reference sequence). The CDR3 length is 13 residues. With 4 bases clipped from V and 3 bases from J, the junction kept 1 base outside the gene matches. CDR3 protein: CASSTGQGYEQYF. CDR3 in DNA: TGTGCCAGTAGTACGGGACAGGGCTACGAGCAGTACTTC. The variable domain in full, with the rest retrieved from reference TRBV19 and TRBJ2-7, is DGGITQSPKYLFRKEGQNVTLSCEQNLNHDAMYWYRQDPGQGLRLIYYSQIVNDFQKGDIAEGYSVSREKKESFPLTVTSAQKNPTAFYLCASSTGQGYEQYFGPGTRLTVT.

The gene calls are TRBV30 and TRBJ2-5; possibly TRBD2 for D (5 bases). Judging by the DNA end, TRBJ2-7 fits better; the J call may be wrong. This CDR3 has 13 amino acids. From germline, CDR1 is GTSNPN and CDR2 SVGIG (reference sequence). CDR3 protein: CAWNLYPGYEQYF. The CDR3, as DNA: TGTGCCTGGAATCTGTACCCGGGGTACGAGCAGTACTTC.

The chain recombines TRBV19 with TRBJ1-5; D call uncertain. This CDR3 contains 16 residues. The germline gives CDR1 LNHDA, CDR2 SQIVND (reference sequence). V was trimmed by 7 bases and J by 9 bases, leaving 25 bases between them. CDR3: CASNEVSENLRRPQHF. CDR3 bases: TGTGCCAGTAACGAGGTATCAGAAAACTTAAGACGGCCCCAGCATTTT. The whole variable domain, filled in from reference TRBV19 and TRBJ1-5, reads DGGITQSPKYLFRKEGQNVTLSCEQNLNHDAMYWYRQDPGQGLRLIYYSQIVNDFQKGDIAEGYSVSREKKESFPLTVTSAQKNPTAFYLCASNEVSENLRRPQHFGDGTRLSIL.

The chain employs TRBV4-1 and TRBJ2-5, with 10 nucleotides matching TRBD2. The CDR3 has 20 residues. The trim removed 0 bases at V and 1 base at J, leaving 14 bases unmatched. Germline-derived CDR1 and CDR2 are MGHRA and YSYEKL. The CDR3 loop is CASSQDREASGSVAQETQYF. The CDR3 DNA is TGCGCCAGCAGCCAAGATCGAGAGGCTAGCGGGAGTGTGGCCCAAGAGACCCAGTACTTC.

The chain joins TRBV5-8 to TRBJ1-4; D perhaps matches TRBD1 (5 bases). This CDR3 comprises 17 residues. V lost 1 base and J 0 bases, leaving 13 bases between the germline ends. Germline loops: CDR1 SGHTS, CDR2 YDEGEE. This CDR3 reads CASSLLDLRATNEKLFF. The CDR3 bases are TGTGCCAGCAGCTTGTTGGATCTCAGGGCAACTAATGAAAAACTGTTTTTT.

The V and J genes are TRBV19 and TRBJ2-7; TRBD1 agrees at 8 bases. CDR1 is LNHDA, CDR2 SQIVND, per germline (reference sequence). CDR3 size: 17 residues. With 1 base clipped from V and 3 bases from J, the junction kept 11 bases outside the gene matches. The CDR3 sequence: CASSIATPGQGFYEQYF. Here the CDR3 DNA reads TGTGCCAGTAGTATAGCCACGCCCGGACAGGGTTTCTACGAGCAGTACTTC.

V is TRBV5-1 and J is TRBJ1-2; TRBD1 matches 7 bases. Germline V gene sequence: CDR1 SGHRS, CDR2 YFSETQ. This CDR3 has 15 residues. V trimming: 6 bases; J trimming: 1 base; junction bases outside the gene matches: 9. The CDR3 region has the DNA TGCGCCAGCACCCCAGACAGGGCAGATAACTATGGCTACACCTTC. Residues: CASTPDRADNYGYTF.

The rearrangement links TRBV9 to TRBJ2-2; 8 positions match TRBD1. The CDR3 extends over 15 amino acids. V dropped 4 bases and J dropped 3; count of bases not matched to a gene: 5. Germline CDR1 SGDLS, CDR2 YYNGEE. DNA for the CDR3: TGTGCCAGCAGCCCAACAGGGGGACACACCGGGGAGCTGTTTTTT. Its translation is CASSPTGGHTGELFF.

The CDR3 DNA follows: TGTGCCAGCAGCTTAAGCGTCAGCTCTGGAAACACCATATATTTT. Residues: CASSLSVSSGNTIYF. The V call is TRBV7-9, the J call TRBJ1-3; D gene uncertain. The germline V gene has CDR1 SEHNR and CDR2 FQNEAQ (reference sequence). The CDR3 runs to 15 residues. Trimming pared 2 bases from V and 0 bases from J, leaving 8 bases between.

V gene TRBV6-4 combines with J gene TRBJ1-1, with no clear D. Germline loops: CDR1 MRHNA, CDR2 SNTAGT. Trimming removed 6 bases at V and 1 base at J, with 9 bases between. The CDR3 loop spans 13 amino acids. CDR3 DNA: TGTGCCAGCAGAAAACAAGAGAACACTGAAGCTTTCTTT. It specifies CASRKQENTEAFF.

The V gene is TRBV28, the J gene TRBJ1-2, with 8 bases that match TRBD1. This CDR3 has 14 amino acids. J gave up 7 bases and V 2 bases, and 6 bases lay outside the gene matches. Germline CDR1 and CDR2: MDHEN and SYDVKM. CDR3 residues: CASSLADRAGGYTF. The CDR3 nucleotides are TGTGCCAGCAGTTTAGCGGACAGGGCGGGTGGCTACACCTTC.

The CDR3 DNA reads TGTGCCAGCAGTGTCCAGGCCACGAACTATGGCTACACCTTC. Translating it yields CASSVQATNYGYTF. This chain joins TRBV6-1 and TRBJ1-2; the D is unclear. In germline, CDR1 is MNHNS, CDR2 SASEGT. V shed 4 bases and J shed 2 bases, with 11 bases lying between them. This CDR3 has 14 amino acids.

This chain links TRBV18 with TRBJ1-5, with TRBD1 matching 8 bases. The germline CDR1 and CDR2 sequences are KGHSH and LQKENI. CDR3 length: 17 residues. V lost 6 bases and J lost 1; bases outside the gene matches: 11. The CDR3 is CASSTVFRGLSNQPQHF. The DNA of the CDR3 is TGTGCCAGCTCCACCGTCTTCAGGGGGCTGAGCAATCAGCCCCAGCATTTT.

CDR3 sequence (DNA): TGTGCCAGCAGCCCTCGGGTCACCGGGGAGCTGTTTTTT. Protein product: CASSPRVTGELFF. The J gene is TRBJ2-2, the V gene TRBV21-1; the tabulated D call, TRBD2, remains unverified against the DNA. TRBV21-1 is designated a pseudogene. This CDR3 has 13 amino acids.

The V and J genes are TRBV6-1 and TRBJ2-1, with 11 nucleotides matching TRBD1. Germline V gene sequence: CDR1 MNHNS, CDR2 SASEGT. The CDR3 is made up of 15 amino acids. V dropped 4 bases and J dropped 4; count of bases not matched to a gene: 3. CDR3 amino acids: CASSVGTGGYNEQFF. The CDR3, as DNA: TGTGCCAGCAGTGTGGGGACAGGGGGTTACAATGAGCAGTTCTTC.

This clone came up a few times. This chain joins TRBV28 and TRBJ1-3; D is uncertain. CDR3 length: 14 residues. V lost 6 bases and J 0 bases, leaving 9 bases between the germline ends. The germline gives CDR1 MDHEN, CDR2 SYDVKM. The DNA of the CDR3 is TGTGCCAGCAGGACACATACCTCTGGAAACACCATATATTTT. This sequence encodes CASRTHTSGNTIYF.

The V call is TRBV18, the J call TRBJ2-1; 7 nucleotides agree with TRBD2. The length of the CDR3 is 15 residues. The germline CDR1 and CDR2 sequences are KGHSH and LQKENI. Losses at the gene ends were 6 bases for V and 4 bases for J; bases not matched to a gene: 9. DNA of the CDR3: TGTGCCAGCTCCCATGAGGCTAGCGGTTACAATGAGCAGTTCTTC. This sequence encodes CASSHEASGYNEQFF.